The rows below give T cell receptor beta chains drawn from one sample of a study of T cell repertoires in cytomegalovirus infection. MiXCR, applied by TCRdb to the reads, yields one record per CDR3 protein. The sample has about 450,000 distinct CDR3 sequences, approximately 33% seen once. The material sequenced was PBMCs. These receptors all come from a human donor in good health (CMV status not recorded). Some clones in this sample may be carry-over from other donors' samples. Each CDR3 is given with its conserved first and last residue. The D gene is left open where the match is weak. For some rows the clone size is stated as once, few or many, or as a class when expanded; others skip it.

size: .
J: TRBJ2-3
V: TRBV5-5
D: TRBD1
CDR3: CASSLFQGGTGGRDTQYF
DNA: TGTGCCAGCAGCTTGTTCCAAGGCGGAACAGGGGGCAGAGATACGCAGTATTTT

size: .
J: TRBJ1-5
V: TRBV7-3
D: .
CDR3: CASRWGDSNQPQHF
DNA: TGTGCCAGCAGGTGGGGGGATAGCAATCAGCCCCAGCATTTT

size: few
J: TRBJ2-1
V: TRBV6-2/TRBV6-3
D: TRBD2
CDR3: CASGLAGNNEQFF
DNA: TGTGCCAGCGGACTAGCGGGGAACAATGAGCAGTTCTTC

size: many
J: TRBJ2-1
V: TRBV7-6
D: TRBD2
CDR3: CASSNAGGGLNEQFF
DNA: TGTGCCAGCAGCAACGCGGGGGGAGGTTTGAATGAGCAGTTCTTC

size: few
J: TRBJ2-3
V: TRBV28
D: .
CDR3: CASSSHLGTASTDTQYF
DNA: TGTGCCAGCAGTTCACACCTCGGGACGGCAAGCACAGATACGCAGTATTTT

size: many
J: TRBJ2-4
V: TRBV7-2
D: .
CDR3: CASSFDRIAKNIQYF
DNA: TGTGCCAGCAGCTTCGACCGAATAGCCAAAAACATTCAGTACTTC

size: few
J: TRBJ1-6
V: TRBV12-3/TRBV12-4
D: .
CDR3: CASSLYQGSNSPLHF
DNA: TGTGCCAGCAGTCTATATCAGGGCAGTAATTCACCCCTCCACTTT

size: .
J: TRBJ2-7
V: TRBV5-6
D: .
CDR3: CASSPLEADREEQYF
DNA: TGTGCCAGCAGCCCCCTCGAGGCCGACCGGGAGGAGCAGTACTTC

size: once
J: TRBJ2-1
V: TRBV7-4
D: TRBD2
CDR3: CASSLHRRGLAGLGSYNEQFF
DNA: TGTGCCAGCAGCTTACATCGGCGGGGACTAGCGGGGCTCGGCTCCTACAATGAGCAGTTCTTC

size: .
J: TRBJ2-2
V: TRBV28
D: .
CDR3: CASSSVRQSTKELFF
DNA: TGTGCCAGCAGTTCCGTCCGACAGAGTACCAAGGAGCTGTTTTTT

size: few
J: TRBJ1-1
V: TRBV28
D: TRBD1
CDR3: CASRTGEGAEAFF
DNA: TGTGCCAGCAGGACAGGGGAAGGCGCTGAAGCTTTCTTT

size: .
J: TRBJ1-6
V: TRBV7-6
D: TRBD1
CDR3: CASSAGTVSNSPLHF
DNA: TGTGCCAGCAGCGCGGGGACAGTGTCTAATTCACCCCTCCACTTT

size: .
J: TRBJ1-6
V: TRBV2
D: .
CDR3: CAGGQRNNSPLHF
DNA: TGTGCCGGAGGACAGCGAAATAATTCACCCCTCCACTTT

size: few
J: TRBJ2-1
V: TRBV15
D: TRBD2
CDR3: CATSSLAGGDNEQFF
DNA: TGTGCCACCAGCAGCCTAGCGGGGGGGGACAATGAGCAGTTCTTC

size: many
J: TRBJ1-4
V: TRBV7-2
D: TRBD1
CDR3: CASSRDRGSAEKLFF
DNA: TGTGCCAGCAGCCGCGACAGGGGATCTGCTGAAAAACTGTTTTTT

size: few
J: TRBJ2-3
V: TRBV7-9
D: TRBD1
CDR3: CASSPGTGFSTDTQYF
DNA: TGTGCCAGCAGCCCGGGGACAGGGTTTAGCACAGATACGCAGTATTTT

size: few
J: TRBJ2-1
V: TRBV3-1
D: TRBD1
CDR3: CASSEGALYNEQFF
DNA: TGTGCCAGCAGCGAGGGGGCCCTATACAATGAGCAGTTCTTC

size: .
J: TRBJ2-3
V: TRBV19
D: TRBD1
CDR3: CASSGQGTTDTQYF
DNA: TGTGCCAGTAGTGGACAGGGGACCACAGATACGCAGTATTTT

size: .
J: TRBJ1-1
V: TRBV20-1
D: .
CDR3: CSARDWVNTEAFF
DNA: TGCAGTGCTAGAGATTGGGTGAACACTGAAGCTTTCTTT

size: few
J: TRBJ2-1
V: TRBV7-8
D: .
CDR3: CASSVTGSSYNEQFF
DNA: TGTGCCAGCAGCGTTACAGGGAGCTCCTACAATGAGCAGTTCTTC

size: .
J: TRBJ2-1
V: TRBV10-3
D: .
CDR3: CAISESGLGNEQFF
DNA: TGTGCCATCAGTGAGTCCGGGCTGGGTAATGAGCAGTTCTTC

size: .
J: TRBJ1-5
V: TRBV6-2/TRBV6-3
D: .
CDR3: CASSSMVELHQPQHF
DNA: TGTGCCAGCAGTTCAATGGTGGAGTTACATCAGCCCCAGCATTTT

size: .
J: TRBJ2-2
V: TRBV6-6
D: .
CDR3: CASSYSQGPGDLFF
DNA: TGTGCCAGCAGTTACTCGCAGGGCCCCGGGGACCTGTTTTTT

size: many
J: TRBJ2-3
V: TRBV2
D: .
CDR3: CASSADNSHTDTQYF
DNA: TGTGCCAGCAGTGCGGACAACAGTCACACAGATACGCAGTATTTT

size: .
J: TRBJ1-2
V: TRBV6-6
D: TRBD1
CDR3: CASSSGTGAYPNYGYTF
DNA: TGTGCCAGCAGTTCCGGGACAGGGGCCTATCCTAACTATGGCTACACCTTC

size: few
J: TRBJ2-3
V: TRBV20-1
D: TRBD1
CDR3: CSARAPGQGDTDTQYF
DNA: TGCAGTGCTAGAGCCCCGGGACAGGGAGACACAGATACGCAGTATTTT

size: .
J: TRBJ2-5
V: TRBV5-5
D: .
CDR3: CASSPDWGQETQYF
DNA: TGTGCCAGCAGCCCCGACTGGGGCCAAGAGACCCAGTACTTC

size: many
J: TRBJ2-3
V: TRBV7-8
D: .
CDR3: CASSRKDSTTDTQYF
DNA: TGTGCCAGCAGCCGGAAGGACAGTACCACAGATACGCAGTATTTT

size: few
J: TRBJ2-2
V: TRBV6-2/TRBV6-3
D: .
CDR3: CASSYFRAGELFF
DNA: TGTGCCAGCAGTTACTTCAGGGCCGGGGAGCTGTTTTTT

size: .
J: TRBJ1-1
V: TRBV6-7
D: TRBD1
CDR3: CAGSRGQDTEAFF
DNA: TGTGCCGGATCACGCGGACAGGACACTGAAGCTTTCTTT

size: many
J: TRBJ2-3
V: TRBV12-3/TRBV12-4
D: .
CDR3: CASSLRQLALADTQYF
DNA: TGTGCCAGCAGCCTGCGTCAATTAGCTCTGGCAGATACGCAGTATTTT

size: few
J: TRBJ1-2
V: TRBV6-6
D: .
CDR3: CASSYSMGRNYGYTF
DNA: TGTGCCAGCAGTTACTCGATGGGACGAAACTATGGCTACACCTTC

size: many
J: TRBJ2-3
V: TRBV7-6
D: TRBD2
CDR3: CASSLVAGGLADTQYF
DNA: TGTGCCAGCAGCTTAGTAGCGGGGGGGCTCGCTGATACGCAGTATTTT

size: few
J: TRBJ1-2
V: TRBV7-8
D: TRBD1
CDR3: CASSLGQGQASYGYTF
DNA: TGTGCCAGCAGCTTAGGCCAGGGACAGGCTAGCTATGGCTACACCTTC

size: few
J: TRBJ2-1
V: TRBV27
D: .
CDR3: CASSPTWGAYNEQFF
DNA: TGTGCCAGCAGTCCGACTTGGGGGGCCTACAATGAGCAGTTCTTC

size: few
J: TRBJ2-5
V: TRBV30
D: .
CDR3: CAWSEAGLETQYF
DNA: TGTGCCTGGAGTGAGGCAGGGCTGGAGACCCAGTACTTC

size: few
J: TRBJ1-2
V: TRBV6-5
D: .
CDR3: CASSYSGGLSYGYTF
DNA: TGTGCCAGCAGTTACTCGGGGGGGTTGAGCTATGGCTACACCTTC

size: few
J: TRBJ1-1
V: TRBV4-1
D: TRBD1
CDR3: CASSQDYGQGNTEAFF
DNA: TGCGCCAGCAGCCAAGATTATGGACAGGGGAACACTGAAGCTTTCTTT

size: few
J: TRBJ2-7
V: TRBV7-9
D: .
CDR3: CASSARRDLAYEQYF
DNA: TGTGCCAGCAGCGCCAGACGGGATTTGGCCTACGAGCAGTACTTC

size: .
J: TRBJ1-3
V: TRBV15
D: .
CDR3: CATSRDDRSFGNTIYF
DNA: TGTGCCACCAGCAGAGATGACAGGTCCTTCGGAAACACCATATATTTT

size: many
J: TRBJ2-5
V: TRBV7-7
D: .
CDR3: CASSRGAEETQYF
DNA: TGTGCTAGCAGCCGTGGGGCGGAAGAGACCCAGTACTTC

size: .
J: TRBJ1-1
V: TRBV19
D: TRBD1
CDR3: CASSIQGQRKAFF
DNA: TGTGCCAGTAGTATACAGGGACAGAGGAAAGCTTTCTTT

size: few
J: TRBJ2-3
V: TRBV7-6
D: TRBD1
CDR3: CASSLAGQGASDTQYF
DNA: TGTGCCAGCAGCTTAGCCGGACAGGGGGCGTCAGATACGCAGTATTTT

size: many
J: TRBJ1-2
V: TRBV7-8
D: .
CDR3: CASSPYTANYGYTF
DNA: TGTGCCAGCAGCCCGTACACAGCTAACTATGGCTACACCTTC

size: few
J: TRBJ1-1
V: TRBV10-3
D: .
CDR3: CAISDAIVTEAFF
DNA: TGTGCCATCAGTGATGCGATTGTCACTGAAGCTTTCTTT

size: .
J: TRBJ2-5
V: TRBV12-3/TRBV12-4
D: TRBD1
CDR3: CASSTRQGRETQYF
DNA: TGTGCCAGCTCGACTCGACAGGGGCGAGAGACCCAGTACTTC

size: .
J: TRBJ2-5
V: TRBV28
D: .
CDR3: CASSLTAFRNRETKYF
DNA: TGTGCCAGCAGTTTAACCGCCTTTAGGAATAGAGAGACCAAGTACTTC

size: few
J: TRBJ2-5
V: TRBV5-1
D: .
CDR3: CASSLVDGTGETQYF
DNA: TGCGCCAGCAGCTTGGTGGACGGGACGGGGGAGACCCAGTACTTC

size: .
J: TRBJ1-2
V: TRBV3-1
D: .
CDR3: CASSQTGTADNYGYTF
DNA: TGTGCCAGCAGCCAAACGGGGACGGCAGACAACTATGGCTACACCTTC

size: .
J: TRBJ2-7
V: TRBV6-5
D: .
CDR3: CASSYSDKPYEQYF
DNA: TGTGCCAGCAGTTACTCCGACAAGCCCTACGAGCAGTACTTC

size: many
J: TRBJ2-2
V: TRBV7-2
D: .
CDR3: CASSLLTANTGELFF
DNA: TGTGCCAGCAGCTTATTGACTGCGAACACCGGGGAGCTGTTTTTT

size: .
J: TRBJ1-5
V: TRBV6-5
D: .
CDR3: CASSRAATPNQPQHF
DNA: TGTGCCAGCAGTCGTGCTGCAACACCCAATCAGCCCCAGCATTTT

size: many
J: TRBJ2-3
V: TRBV7-8
D: TRBD2
CDR3: CASSSGLAGSTDTQYF
DNA: TGTGCCAGCAGCAGCGGGCTAGCGGGGAGCACAGATACGCAGTATTTT

size: .
J: TRBJ1-2
V: TRBV5-4
D: TRBD1
CDR3: CASSLVGQFYGYTF
DNA: TGTGCCAGCAGCTTGGTGGGACAGTTCTATGGCTACACCTTC

size: many
J: TRBJ1-1
V: TRBV7-2
D: .
CDR3: CASSPNQDMNTEAFF
DNA: TGTGCCAGCAGCCCGAACCAGGACATGAACACTGAAGCTTTCTTT